This TCR beta chain comes out of a study of pediatric ulcerative colitis. Overall study findings and caveats: Ulcerative colitis patients shared more blood-rectal clones than controls. All ulcerative colitis patients, but no controls, carried a couple of rectal clonotypes. Rectal repertoires separated controls, mild-moderate and acute severe colitis.

Germline V gene sequence: CDR1 LGHNT, CDR2 FRNRAP. The CDR3 loop spans 13 amino acids. V was cut by 5 bases and J by 4 bases, with 11 bases left in between. The survey-level immunoSEQ assay was used. The repertoire was sequenced with immunoSEQ multiplex PCR; TCRdb's copy has only in-frame clones and lacks some. The sample lists about 36,000 clones; less than 90% were seen once. As to this clone: Its specificity is unknown.

The sequenced sample consisted of blood. The chain recombines TRBV12-5 with TRBJ1-1, with D maybe TRBD1 (5 bases). The receptor's source is a girl between 5 and 17 years old with moderate ulcerative colitis. CDR3 sequence (DNA): TGTGCTAGTGGTGTGACAGTTTCCACTGAAGCTTTCTTT. This sequence encodes CASGVTVSTEAFF.